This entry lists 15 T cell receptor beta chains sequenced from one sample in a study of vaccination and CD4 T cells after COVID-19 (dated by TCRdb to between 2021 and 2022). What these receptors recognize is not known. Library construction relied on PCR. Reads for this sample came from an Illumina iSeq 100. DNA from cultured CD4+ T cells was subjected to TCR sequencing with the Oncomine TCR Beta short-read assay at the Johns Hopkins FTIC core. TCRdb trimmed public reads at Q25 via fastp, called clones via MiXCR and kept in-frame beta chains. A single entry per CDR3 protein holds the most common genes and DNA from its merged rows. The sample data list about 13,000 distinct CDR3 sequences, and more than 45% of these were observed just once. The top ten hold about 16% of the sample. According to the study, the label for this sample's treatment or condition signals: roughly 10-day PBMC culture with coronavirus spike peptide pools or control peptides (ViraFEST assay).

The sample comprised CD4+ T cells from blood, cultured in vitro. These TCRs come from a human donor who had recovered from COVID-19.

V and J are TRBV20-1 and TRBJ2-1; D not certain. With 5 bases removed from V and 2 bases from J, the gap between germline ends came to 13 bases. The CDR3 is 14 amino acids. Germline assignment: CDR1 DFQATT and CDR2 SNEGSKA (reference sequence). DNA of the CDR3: TGCAGTGCTGAAAGACATACCCCCTACAATGAGCAGTTCTTC. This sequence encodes CSAERHTPYNEQFF.

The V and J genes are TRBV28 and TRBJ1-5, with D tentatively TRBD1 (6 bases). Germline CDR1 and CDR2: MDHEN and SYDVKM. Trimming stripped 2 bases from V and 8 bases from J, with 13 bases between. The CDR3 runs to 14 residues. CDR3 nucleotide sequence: TGTGCCAGCAGTTTAATTTCCGGGGGCGAGCCCCAGCATTTT. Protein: CASSLISGGEPQHF. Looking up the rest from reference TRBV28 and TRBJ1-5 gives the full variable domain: DVKVTQSSRYLVKRTGEKVFLECVQDMDHENMFWYRQDPGLGLRLIYFSYDVKMKEKGDIPEGYSVSREKKERFSLILESASTNQTSMYLCASSLISGGEPQHFGDGTRLSIL.

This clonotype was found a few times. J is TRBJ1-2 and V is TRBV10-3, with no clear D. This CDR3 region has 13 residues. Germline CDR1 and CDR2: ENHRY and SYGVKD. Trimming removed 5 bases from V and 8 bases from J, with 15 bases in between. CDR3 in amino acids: CAISWAGEGGYTF. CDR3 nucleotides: TGTGCCATCAGTTGGGCTGGGGAGGGAGGCTACACCTTC.

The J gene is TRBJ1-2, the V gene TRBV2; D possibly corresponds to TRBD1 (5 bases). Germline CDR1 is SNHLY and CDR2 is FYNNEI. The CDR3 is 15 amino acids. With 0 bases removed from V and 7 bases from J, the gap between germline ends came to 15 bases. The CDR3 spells CASSEAIGRGGGYTF. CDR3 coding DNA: TGTGCCAGCAGTGAAGCGATTGGTCGGGGGGGTGGCTACACCTTC.

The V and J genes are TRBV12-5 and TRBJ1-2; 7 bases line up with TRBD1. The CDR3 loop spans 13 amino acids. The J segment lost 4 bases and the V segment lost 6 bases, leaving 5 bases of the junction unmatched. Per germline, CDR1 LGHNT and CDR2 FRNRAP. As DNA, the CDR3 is TGTGCTAGTGGACCCGGGACAGCCTATGGCTACACCTTC. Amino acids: CASGPGTAYGYTF.

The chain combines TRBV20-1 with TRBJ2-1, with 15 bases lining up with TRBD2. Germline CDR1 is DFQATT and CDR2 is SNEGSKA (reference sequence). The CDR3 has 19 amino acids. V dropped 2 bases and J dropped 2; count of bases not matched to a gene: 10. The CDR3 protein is CSARSGLAGGWRPYNEQFF. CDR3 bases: TGCAGTGCTAGATCCGGACTAGCGGGAGGGTGGAGGCCCTACAATGAGCAGTTCTTC.

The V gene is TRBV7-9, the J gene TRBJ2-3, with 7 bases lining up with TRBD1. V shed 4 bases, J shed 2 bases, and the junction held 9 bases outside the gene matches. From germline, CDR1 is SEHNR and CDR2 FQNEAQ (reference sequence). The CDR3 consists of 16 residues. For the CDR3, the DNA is TGTGCCAGCAGCTCAACCGGGACAGAAAACACAGATACGCAGTATTTT. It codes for CASSSTGTENTDTQYF. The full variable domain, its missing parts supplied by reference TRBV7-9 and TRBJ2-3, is DTGVSQNPRHKITKRGQNVTFRCDPISEHNRLYWYRQTLGQGPEFLTYFQNEAQLEKSRLLSDRFSAERPKGSFSTLEIQRTEQGDSAMYLCASSSTGTENTDTQYFGPGTRLTVL.

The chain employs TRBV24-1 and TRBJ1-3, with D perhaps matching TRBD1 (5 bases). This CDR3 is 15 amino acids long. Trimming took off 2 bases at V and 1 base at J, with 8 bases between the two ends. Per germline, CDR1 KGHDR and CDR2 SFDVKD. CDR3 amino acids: CATSDSRGSGNTIYF. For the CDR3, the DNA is TGTGCCACCAGTGATTCGAGGGGTTCTGGAAACACCATATATTTT.

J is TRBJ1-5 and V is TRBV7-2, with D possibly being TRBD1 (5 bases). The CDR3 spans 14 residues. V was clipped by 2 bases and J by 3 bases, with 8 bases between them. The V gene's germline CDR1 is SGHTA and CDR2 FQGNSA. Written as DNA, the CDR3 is TGTGCCAGCAGCTTATGGGGGAACAATCAGCCCCAGCATTTT. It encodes CASSLWGNNQPQHF.

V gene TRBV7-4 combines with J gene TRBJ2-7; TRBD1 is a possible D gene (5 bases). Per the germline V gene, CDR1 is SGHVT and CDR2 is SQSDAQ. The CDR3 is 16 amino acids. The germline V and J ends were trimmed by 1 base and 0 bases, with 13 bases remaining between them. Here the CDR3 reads CASSLVWGAGSYEQYF. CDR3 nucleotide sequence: TGTGCCAGCAGCTTAGTGTGGGGCGCAGGCTCCTACGAGCAGTACTTC.

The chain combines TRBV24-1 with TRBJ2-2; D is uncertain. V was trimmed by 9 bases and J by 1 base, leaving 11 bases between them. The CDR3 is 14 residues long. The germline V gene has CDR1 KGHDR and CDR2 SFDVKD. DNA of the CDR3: TGTGCCACCTCACCAAGGGAGAACACCGGGGAGCTGTTTTTT. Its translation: CATSPRENTGELFF.

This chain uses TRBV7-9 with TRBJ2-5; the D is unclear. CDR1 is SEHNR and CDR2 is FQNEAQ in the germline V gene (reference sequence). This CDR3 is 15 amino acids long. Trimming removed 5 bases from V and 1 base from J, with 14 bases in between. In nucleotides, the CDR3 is TGTGCCAGCAGCGCAGACATAGCCGCCCAAGAGACCCAGTACTTC. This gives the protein CASSADIAAQETQYF.

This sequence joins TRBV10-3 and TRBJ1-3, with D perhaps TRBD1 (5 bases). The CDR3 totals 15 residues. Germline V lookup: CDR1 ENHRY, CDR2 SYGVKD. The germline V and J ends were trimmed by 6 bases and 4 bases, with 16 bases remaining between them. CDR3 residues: CAISAGGTRGNTIYF. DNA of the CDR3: TGTGCCATCAGCGCGGGAGGGACGAGGGGAAACACCATATATTTT.

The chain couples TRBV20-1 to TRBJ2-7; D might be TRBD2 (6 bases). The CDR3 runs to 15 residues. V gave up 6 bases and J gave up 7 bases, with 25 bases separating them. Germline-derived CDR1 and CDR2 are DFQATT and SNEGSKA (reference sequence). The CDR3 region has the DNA TGCAGTGCCAACCCCCCGGAGGGAGCGATGGAGGAGCAGTACTTC. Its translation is CSANPPEGAMEEQYF.

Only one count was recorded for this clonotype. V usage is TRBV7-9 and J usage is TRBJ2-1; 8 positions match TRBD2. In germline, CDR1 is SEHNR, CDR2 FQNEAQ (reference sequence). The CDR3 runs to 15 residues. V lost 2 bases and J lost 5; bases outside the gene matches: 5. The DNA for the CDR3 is TGTGCCAGCAGCTTAATACTAGCGGAGAACAATGAGCAGTTCTTC. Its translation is CASSLILAENNEQFF.